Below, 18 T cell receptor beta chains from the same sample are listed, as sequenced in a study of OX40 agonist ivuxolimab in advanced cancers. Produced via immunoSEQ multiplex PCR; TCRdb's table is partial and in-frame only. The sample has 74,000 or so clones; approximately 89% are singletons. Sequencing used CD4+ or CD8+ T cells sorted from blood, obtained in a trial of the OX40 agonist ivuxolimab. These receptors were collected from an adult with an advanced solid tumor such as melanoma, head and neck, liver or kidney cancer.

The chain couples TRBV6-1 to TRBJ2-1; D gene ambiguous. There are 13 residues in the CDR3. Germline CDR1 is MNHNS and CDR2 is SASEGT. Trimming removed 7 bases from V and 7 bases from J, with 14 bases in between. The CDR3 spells CASNLIRRNEQFF. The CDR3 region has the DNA TGTGCCAGCAATCTGATCCGCCGTAATGAGCAGTTCTTC.

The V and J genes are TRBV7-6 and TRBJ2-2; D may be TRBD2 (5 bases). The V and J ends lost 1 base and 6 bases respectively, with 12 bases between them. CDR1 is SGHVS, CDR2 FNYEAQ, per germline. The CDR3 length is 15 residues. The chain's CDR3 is CASSLGPEVSGELFF. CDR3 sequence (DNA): TGTGCCAGCAGCTTAGGTCCGGAGGTTTCCGGGGAGCTGTTTTTT.

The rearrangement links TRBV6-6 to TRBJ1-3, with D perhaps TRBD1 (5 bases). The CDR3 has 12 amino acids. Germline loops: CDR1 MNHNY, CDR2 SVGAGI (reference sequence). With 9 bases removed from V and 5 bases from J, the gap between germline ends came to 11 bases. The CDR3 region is CASRQIRNTIYF. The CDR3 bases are TGTGCCAGTAGACAGATTAGAAACACCATATATTTT.

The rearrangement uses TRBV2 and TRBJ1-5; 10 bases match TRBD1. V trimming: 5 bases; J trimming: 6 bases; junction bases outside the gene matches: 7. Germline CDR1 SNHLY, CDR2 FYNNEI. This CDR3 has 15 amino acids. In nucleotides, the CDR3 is TGTGCCAGCAGTAGTGACAGGGGGCTCGGTCAGCCCCAGCATTTT. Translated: CASSSDRGLGQPQHF.

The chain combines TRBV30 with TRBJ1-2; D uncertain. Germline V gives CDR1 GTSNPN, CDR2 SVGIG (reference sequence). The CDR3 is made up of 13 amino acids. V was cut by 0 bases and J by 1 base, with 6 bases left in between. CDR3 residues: CAWSVNHNYGYTF. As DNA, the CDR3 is TGTGCCTGGAGTGTTAACCATAACTATGGCTACACCTTC. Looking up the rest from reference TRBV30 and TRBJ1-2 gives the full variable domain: SQTIHQWPATLVQPVGSPLSLECTVEGTSNPNLYWYRQAAGRGLQLLFYSVGIGQISSEVPQNLSASRPQDRQFILSSKKLLLSDSGFYLCAWSVNHNYGYTFGSGTRLTVV.

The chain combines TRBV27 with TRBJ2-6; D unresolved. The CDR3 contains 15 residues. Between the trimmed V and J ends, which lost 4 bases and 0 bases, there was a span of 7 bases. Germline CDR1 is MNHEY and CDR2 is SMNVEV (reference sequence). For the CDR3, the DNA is TGTGCCAGCAGTTCGAGTGGCTCTGGGGCCAACGTCCTGACTTTC. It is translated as CASSSSGSGANVLTF. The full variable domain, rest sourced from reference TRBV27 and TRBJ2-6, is EAQVTQNPRYLITVTGKKLTVTCSQNMNHEYMSWYRQDPGLGLRQIYYSMNVEVTDKGDVPEGYKVSRKEKRNFPLILESPSPNQTSLYFCASSSSGSGANVLTFGAGSRLTVL.

Here the CDR3 reads CASSSDRDTEAFF. The CDR3 DNA sequence: TGTGCCAGCAGCTCGGACAGAGACACTGAAGCTTTCTTT. V and J are TRBV7-3 and TRBJ1-1; the D gene is possibly TRBD1 (6 bases). The CDR3 totals 13 residues. CDR1 is SGHTA, CDR2 FQGTGA, per germline. V shed 4 bases and J shed 3 bases, with 9 bases lying between them.

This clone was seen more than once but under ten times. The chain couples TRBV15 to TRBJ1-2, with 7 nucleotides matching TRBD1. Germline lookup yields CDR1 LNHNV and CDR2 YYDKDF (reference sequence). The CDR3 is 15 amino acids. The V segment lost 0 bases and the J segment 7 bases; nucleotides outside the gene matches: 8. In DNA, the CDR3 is TGTGCCACCAGCAGAGACCGACTAACAGGGGTTGGCTACACCTTC. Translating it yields CATSRDRLTGVGYTF.

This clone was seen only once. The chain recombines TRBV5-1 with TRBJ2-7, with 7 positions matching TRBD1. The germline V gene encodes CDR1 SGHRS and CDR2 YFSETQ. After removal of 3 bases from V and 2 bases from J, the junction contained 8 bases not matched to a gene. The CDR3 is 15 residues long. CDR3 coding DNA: TGCGCCAGCAGCTCAAATAACAGGGGTACCTACGAGCAGTACTTC. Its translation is CASSSNNRGTYEQYF.

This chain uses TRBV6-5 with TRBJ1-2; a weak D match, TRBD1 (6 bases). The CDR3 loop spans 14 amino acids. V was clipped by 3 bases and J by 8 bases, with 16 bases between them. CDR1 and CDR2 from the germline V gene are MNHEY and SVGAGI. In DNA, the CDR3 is TGTGCCAGCAGTTATCGGGGGGGCGAGAGAGGCTACACCTTC. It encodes CASSYRGGERGYTF.

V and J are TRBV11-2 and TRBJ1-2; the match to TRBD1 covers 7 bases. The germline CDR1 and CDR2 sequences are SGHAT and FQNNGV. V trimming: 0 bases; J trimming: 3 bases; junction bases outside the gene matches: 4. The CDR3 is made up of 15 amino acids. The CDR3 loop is CASSLDPDRDYGYTF. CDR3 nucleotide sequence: TGTGCCAGCAGCTTAGATCCCGACAGGGACTATGGCTACACCTTC.

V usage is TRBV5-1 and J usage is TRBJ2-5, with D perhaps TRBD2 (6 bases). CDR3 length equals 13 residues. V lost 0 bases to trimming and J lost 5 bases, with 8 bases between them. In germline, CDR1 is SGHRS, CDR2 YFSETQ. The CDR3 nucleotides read TGCGCCAGCAGCTTGGGACTAGGGGAGACCCAGTACTTC. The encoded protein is CASSLGLGETQYF. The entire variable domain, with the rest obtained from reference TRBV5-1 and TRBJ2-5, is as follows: KAGVTQTPRYLIKTRGQQVTLSCSPISGHRSVSWYQQTPGQGLQFLFEYFSETQRNKGNFPGRFSGRQFSNSRSEMNVSTLELGDSALYLCASSLGLGETQYFGPGTRLLVL.

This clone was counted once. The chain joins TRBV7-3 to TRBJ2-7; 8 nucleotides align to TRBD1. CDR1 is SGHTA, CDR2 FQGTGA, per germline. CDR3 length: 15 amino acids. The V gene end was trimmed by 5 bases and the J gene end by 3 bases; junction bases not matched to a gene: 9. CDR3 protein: CASSLSGGPLYEQYF. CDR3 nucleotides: TGTGCCAGCAGCCTTTCAGGGGGCCCCCTCTACGAGCAGTACTTC.

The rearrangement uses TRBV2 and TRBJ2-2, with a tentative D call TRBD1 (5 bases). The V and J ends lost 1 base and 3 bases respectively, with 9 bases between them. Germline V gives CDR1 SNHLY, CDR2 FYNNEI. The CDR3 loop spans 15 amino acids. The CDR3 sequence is CASSEGVRDTGELFF. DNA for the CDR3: TGTGCCAGCAGTGAAGGCGTCAGGGACACCGGGGAGCTGTTTTTT.

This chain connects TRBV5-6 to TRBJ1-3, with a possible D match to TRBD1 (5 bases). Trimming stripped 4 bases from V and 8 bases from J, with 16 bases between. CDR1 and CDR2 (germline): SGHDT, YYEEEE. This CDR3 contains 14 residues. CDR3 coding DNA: TGTGCCAGCAGCACAGGACCGGGGTCGGACACCATATATTTT. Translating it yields CASSTGPGSDTIYF.

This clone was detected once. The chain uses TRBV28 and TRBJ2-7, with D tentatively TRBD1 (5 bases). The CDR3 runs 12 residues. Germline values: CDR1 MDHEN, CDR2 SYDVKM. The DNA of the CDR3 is TGTGCTTCCCGGCAGGGTCTTTACGAGCAGTACTTC. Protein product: CASRQGLYEQYF. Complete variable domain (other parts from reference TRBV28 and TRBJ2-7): DVKVTQSSRYLVKRTGEKVFLECVQDMDHENMFWYRQDPGLGLRLIYFSYDVKMKEKGDIPEGYSVSREKKERFSLILESASTNQTSMYLCASRQGLYEQYFGPGTRLTVT.

The CDR3 nucleotides are TGTGCCACCAGTGGGCTAGCAGGGGAGACCCAGTACTTC. Translating gives CATSGLAGETQYF. The gene calls are TRBV15 and TRBJ2-5; TRBD1 or TRBD2 may be the D gene (5 bases each). The CDR3 covers 13 residues. The V end lost 6 bases, the J end lost 5 bases, and 13 bases lay between the germline ends. Germline loops: CDR1 LNHNV, CDR2 YYDKDF (reference sequence).

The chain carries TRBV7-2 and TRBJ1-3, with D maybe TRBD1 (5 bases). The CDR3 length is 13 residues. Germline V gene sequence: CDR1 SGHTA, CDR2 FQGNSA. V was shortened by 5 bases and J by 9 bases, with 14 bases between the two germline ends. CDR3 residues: CASSMLTGGTIYF. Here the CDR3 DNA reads TGTGCCAGCAGCATGCTGACCGGGGGCACCATATATTTT.